This T cell receptor (beta chain) was recovered during a study of blood T cells in healthy people across ages. Alongside a J-beta primer mix, a sample-barcoded 5' primer served in a second PCR lasting roughly 7 to 11 cycles. Each CDR3 protein is one row after TCRdb ran MiXCR on the 5' RACE reads. This sample yields 700,000 to 1,000,000 distinct CDR3 sequences, of which roughly 44% are seen a single time; roughly 19% belongs to the top ten. Germline V gene data show CDR1 as SGHDT and CDR2 as YYEEEE. Trimming took 0 bases from V and 2 from J, leaving 8 bases between them. The CDR3 is 14 amino acids. Specimen: blood. V is TRBV5-6 and J is TRBJ1-2, with unresolved D. This sequence was found in a man aged 60 to 75 in good health. The CDR3: CASSLDGMNYGYTF. In nucleotides, the CDR3 is TGTGCCAGCAGCTTGGACGGGATGAACTATGGCTACACCTTC.